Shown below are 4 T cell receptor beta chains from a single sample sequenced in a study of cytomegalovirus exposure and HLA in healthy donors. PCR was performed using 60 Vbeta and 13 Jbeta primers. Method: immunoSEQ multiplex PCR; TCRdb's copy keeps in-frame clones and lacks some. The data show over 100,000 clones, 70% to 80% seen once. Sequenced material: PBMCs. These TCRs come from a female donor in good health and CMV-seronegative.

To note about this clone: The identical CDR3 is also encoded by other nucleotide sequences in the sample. CDR3 nucleotide sequence: TGTGCCAGCAGCTTAGGCACGGGGAACACTGAAGCTTTCTTT. Residues: CASSLGTGNTEAFF. The chain joins TRBV7-2 to TRBJ1-1; D remains ambiguous. This CDR3 contains 14 residues. CDR1 is SGHTA and CDR2 is FQGNSA in the germline V gene. Between the trimmed V and J ends, which lost 1 base and 1 base, there was a span of 7 bases.

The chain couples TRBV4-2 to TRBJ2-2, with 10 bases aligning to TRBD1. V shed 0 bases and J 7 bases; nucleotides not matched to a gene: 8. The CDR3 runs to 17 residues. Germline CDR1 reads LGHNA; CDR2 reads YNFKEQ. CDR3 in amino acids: CASSQDGGQGSLGELFF. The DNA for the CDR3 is TGTGCCAGCAGCCAAGATGGGGGACAGGGGAGTCTCGGGGAGCTGTTTTTT.

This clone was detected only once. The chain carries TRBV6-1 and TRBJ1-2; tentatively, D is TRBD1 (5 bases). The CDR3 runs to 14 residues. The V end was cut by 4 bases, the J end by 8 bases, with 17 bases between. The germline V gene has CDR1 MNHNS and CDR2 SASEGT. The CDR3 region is CASSVVGQGGGYTF. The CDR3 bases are TGTGCCAGCAGTGTGGTGGGGCAGGGAGGCGGCTACACCTTC.

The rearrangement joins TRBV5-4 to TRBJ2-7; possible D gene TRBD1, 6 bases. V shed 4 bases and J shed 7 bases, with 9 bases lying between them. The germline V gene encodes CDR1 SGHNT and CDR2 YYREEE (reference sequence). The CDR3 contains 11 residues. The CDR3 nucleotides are TGTGCCAGCAGCCTAGACAGGGAGCAGTACTTC. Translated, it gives CASSLDREQYF.